This T cell receptor (beta chain) was obtained from a study of T cell responses to AZD1222 COVID-19 vaccine. About this clone itself: The antigen is unknown.

Study results and caveats: In a largely white British group with more females than males, clonal diversity was possibly underestimated. Among AZD1222 vaccinees, only six were seropositive at baseline. Nearly half of spike-specific TCRs reportedly go after variant regions that carry no mutations.

V lost 7 bases to trimming and J lost 9 bases, with 22 bases between them. CDR1 MDHEN and CDR2 SYDVKM come from the germline V gene. The CDR3 loop spans 15 amino acids. Produced via immunoSEQ multiplex PCR; TCRdb's table is partial and in-frame only. The repertoire has over 70,000 clones, 80% to 90% of them found once; the top ten carry about 9.3%. The TCR sequence derives from an adult who received the AZD1222 COVID-19 vaccine. The sample was peripheral blood, taken 28 days after the second AZD1222 dose. V and J are TRBV28 and TRBJ1-5; D may be TRBD1 (5 bases). The chain's CDR3 is CASNPWGTLLVPQHF. CDR3 sequence (DNA): TGTGCCAGCAACCCCTGGGGGACCCTCTTGGTGCCCCAGCATTTT. The full variable domain, in which reference TRBV28 and TRBJ1-5 provide the parts outside the CDR3, is DVKVTQSSRYLVKRTGEKVFLECVQDMDHENMFWYRQDPGLGLRLIYFSYDVKMKEKGDIPEGYSVSREKKERFSLILESASTNQTSMYLCASNPWGTLLVPQHFGDGTRLSIL.